A single sample is the source of the 11 T cell receptor beta chains below, sequenced in a study of cytomegalovirus exposure and HLA in healthy donors. PCR involved 60 Vbeta and 13 Jbeta primers. Sequenced by immunoSEQ multiplex PCR; TCRdb stores in-frame clones only, minus some. The sample has approximately 85,000 clones, around 62% seen once. The specimen sequenced was PBMCs. These receptors were taken from a woman aged 25-40 years in good health and CMV-seropositive.

This clone has just one count. The chain employs TRBV7-9 and TRBJ2-3, with 8 bases that match TRBD2. The CDR3 has 14 amino acids. The V and J ends lost 0 bases and 4 bases, in that order; junction bases with no gene match: 0. Per the germline V gene, CDR1 is SEHNR and CDR2 is FQNEAQ (reference sequence). This chain's CDR3 is CASSLAAGADTQYF. CDR3 DNA sequence: TGTGCCAGCAGCTTAGCAGCGGGGGCAGATACGCAGTATTTT.

This chain joins TRBV7-2 and TRBJ2-5, with D unresolved. The better agreement between TRBJ2-7 and the DNA end casts doubt on the J call. The germline V gene has CDR1 SGHTA and CDR2 FQGNSA. The CDR3 consists of 14 residues. The CDR3 sequence is CASILSPSSYEQYF. The CDR3 region has the DNA TGTGCCAGCATCCTTTCGCCGAGCTCCTACGAGCAGTACTTC.

The rearrangement links TRBV9 to TRBJ2-3; 12 nucleotides line up with TRBD2. The CDR3 loop spans 16 amino acids. The germline V gene encodes CDR1 SGDLS and CDR2 YYNGEE. Trimming cost V 3 bases and J 1 base; bases outside gene matches: 3. The chain's CDR3 is CASSERTSGGTDTQYF. DNA of the CDR3: TGTGCCAGCAGCGAGCGGACTAGCGGGGGCACAGATACGCAGTATTTT.

This clone was observed a handful of times. This chain uses TRBV19 with TRBJ1-5; 9 positions match TRBD1. The V gene's germline CDR1 is LNHDA and CDR2 SQIVND (reference sequence). The CDR3 extends over 15 amino acids. Trimming cost V 6 bases and J 5 bases; bases outside gene matches: 8. CDR3 region: CASSLPGTGYQPQHF. The CDR3 DNA reads as TGTGCCAGTAGCCTCCCCGGGACAGGGTATCAGCCCCAGCATTTT.

V usage is TRBV5-1 and J usage is TRBJ2-7; 10 nucleotides line up with TRBD1. The CDR3 runs 14 residues. V lost 4 bases and J lost 1; bases outside the gene matches: 2. Germline V gene lookup returns CDR1 SGHRS and CDR2 YFSETQ. The CDR3 loop reads CASSGGQGSYEQYF. In DNA, the CDR3 is TGCGCCAGCAGCGGGGGACAGGGGTCCTACGAGCAGTACTTC.

The gene calls are TRBV7-2 and TRBJ2-1; TRBD2 aligns across 11 bases. The trim removed 5 bases at V and 4 bases at J, leaving 10 bases unmatched. Per the germline V gene, CDR1 is SGHTA and CDR2 is FQGNSA. There are 17 residues in the CDR3. The CDR3 loop is CASSKLAGGLVYNEQFF. CDR3 bases: TGTGCCAGCAGCAAGTTAGCGGGGGGGCTAGTTTACAATGAGCAGTTCTTC.

This clone was seen a handful of times. This chain links TRBV7-2 with TRBJ2-5, with TRBD2 as a possible D gene (6 bases). Trimming pared 1 base from V and 5 bases from J, leaving 11 bases between. CDR1 is SGHTA and CDR2 is FQGNSA in the germline V gene. This CDR3 has 14 amino acids. Here the CDR3 reads CASSLGGAGETQYF. The CDR3 DNA is TGTGCCAGCAGCTTAGGCGGGGCGGGGGAGACCCAGTACTTC. Filled out from reference TRBV7-2 and TRBJ2-5, the complete variable domain reads GAGVSQSPSNKVTEKGKDVELRCDPISGHTALYWYRQSLGQGLEFLIYFQGNSAPDKSGLPSDRFSAERTGGSVSTLTIQRTQQEDSAVYLCASSLGGAGETQYFGPGTRLLVL.

CDR3 protein: CASRVASETPNTQYF. The CDR3 DNA follows: TGCGCCAGCAGGGTGGCCTCCGAAACCCCCAATACGCAGTATTTT. The chain employs TRBV10-2 and TRBJ2-3; no definite D call. CDR1 and CDR2 (germline): WSHSY, SAAADI. This CDR3 region has 15 residues. Trimming took off 6 bases at V and 7 bases at J, with 20 bases between the two ends.

This clone was seen repeatedly, ten times or more. This rearrangement joins TRBV6-5 to TRBJ1-1, with a weak D call TRBD1 (5 bases). This CDR3 is 14 amino acids long. The germline gives CDR1 MNHEY, CDR2 SVGAGI. The V end was cut by 1 base, the J end by 7 bases, with 13 bases between. The CDR3 coding sequence is TGTGCCAGCAGTTACTATCGGTTGGGGGGTGAAGCTTTCTTT. It translates to CASSYYRLGGEAFF.

The gene calls are TRBV5-4 and TRBJ1-2; D is uncertain. The CDR3 has 17 amino acids. Germline CDR1 and CDR2: SGHNT and YYREEE (reference sequence). V lost 0 bases and J lost 8, with 23 bases in between. Here the CDR3 reads CASSLAGESDFRLGYTF. CDR3 DNA: TGTGCCAGCAGCTTGGCCGGGGAATCCGATTTTCGGCTCGGCTACACCTTC.

The genes are TRBV2 and TRBJ2-7; 10 bases are a match to TRBD2. The CDR3 loop spans 16 amino acids. Germline V gene sequence: CDR1 SNHLY, CDR2 FYNNEI. The junction had 13 bases not matched to a gene; V was cut back by 7 bases and J by 4 bases. The DNA of the CDR3 is TGTGCCAGCACTTGGCTAGCGGGGGCCTCGGGGTACGAGCAGTACTTC. It encodes CASTWLAGASGYEQYF.